This passage covers 20 T cell receptor beta chains from one sample sequenced in a study of beta chain features in type 1 diabetes. Study conclusions and caveats: Shorter TCRB CDR3s, moderately but significantly so, marked every one of the four CD4+ subsets in Type 1 diabetes patients.

Reverse transcription of all isolated RNA meant that expressed TCRB transcripts were sequenced. Generated by immunoSEQ multiplex PCR, the TCRdb table keeps only in-frame clones and is missing some. Of 300,000 or so clones listed, roughly 13% were seen once; the top ten hold approximately 0.016%. These receptors have no known antigen. The sequenced material came from naive CD4+ T cells from blood. The receptors were gathered from a woman aged 18-29 years with type 1 diabetes.

The chain links TRBV11-2 to TRBJ2-3; D not resolved. CDR3 length: 16 residues. Germline V gives CDR1 SGHAT, CDR2 FQNNGV. V lost 3 bases to trimming and J lost 2 bases, with 15 bases between them. The CDR3 sequence: CASSFTSHNPTDTQYF. For the CDR3, the DNA is TGTGCCAGCAGCTTCACCTCCCACAACCCCACAGATACGCAGTATTTT.

This clone was seen a few times. The chain links TRBV2 to TRBJ2-4, with 14 bases fitting TRBD2. Germline V CDR1 and CDR2: SNHLY, FYNNEI. Germline trimming cut 8 bases from V and 15 bases from J; bases unmatched to any gene: 6. The CDR3 loop spans 12 amino acids. The CDR3 DNA reads TGTGCCAGCTTGGTGACTAGCGGGAGGGCGTACTTC. Encoded protein: CASLVTSGRAYF.

The V gene is TRBV4-2, the J gene TRBJ1-5, with 7 bases fitting TRBD1. CDR3 length equals 13 residues. Germline CDR1 reads LGHNA; CDR2 reads YNFKEQ. The V and J ends lost 4 bases and 6 bases, in that order; junction bases with no gene match: 3. The CDR3 nucleotides are TGTGCCAGCAGCCCAGGGGGGACTCAGCCCCAGCATTTT. Its protein product is CASSPGGTQPQHF.

J is TRBJ2-7 and V is TRBV5-1; D is perhaps TRBD2 (6 bases). Germline V gives CDR1 SGHRS, CDR2 YFSETQ. The CDR3 length is 15 residues. Trimming took 4 bases from V and 0 from J, leaving 14 bases between them. CDR3 sequence reads: CASSPGADPSYEQYF. CDR3 in DNA: TGCGCCAGCAGCCCGGGAGCAGACCCCTCCTACGAGCAGTACTTC.

The rearrangement joins TRBV28 to TRBJ2-7; 8 nucleotides line up with TRBD1. This CDR3 comprises 14 residues. Unmatched junction bases numbered 10, after V lost 10 bases and J lost 2 bases. Germline V gene data show CDR1 as MDHEN and CDR2 as SYDVKM. CDR3 in amino acids: CATTQDRATYEQYF. The CDR3 region has the DNA TGTGCCACCACTCAGGACAGGGCCACCTACGAGCAGTACTTC.

V usage is TRBV4-3 and J usage is TRBJ2-2; the D gene is possibly TRBD1 (5 bases). The ends were cut back, 5 bases at V and 4 bases at J, with 5 bases in the middle. The length of the CDR3 is 12 residues. Germline V gives CDR1 LGHNA, CDR2 YSLEER. This CDR3 is CASSRGTGELFF. Written as DNA, the CDR3 is TGCGCCAGCAGCAGGGGCACCGGGGAGCTGTTTTTT.

The rearrangement joins TRBV11-3 to TRBJ2-3; D ambiguous. The CDR3 is made up of 14 amino acids. Deletions cut 1 base from V and 3 bases from J, with 8 bases between. The germline V gene encodes CDR1 SGHNT and CDR2 YENEEA. The CDR3: CASSLGGVTDTQYF. In DNA form, the CDR3 reads TGTGCCAGCAGCTTAGGCGGAGTTACAGATACGCAGTATTTT.

V is TRBV11-2 and J is TRBJ2-3; 14 bases map to TRBD2. V shed 5 bases and J 1 base; nucleotides not matched to a gene: 5. CDR1 and CDR2 (germline): SGHAT, FQNNGV. The CDR3 is made up of 17 amino acids. The DNA for the CDR3 is TGTGCCAGCAGCCCCCGACTAGCGGGAGGGGGCACAGATACGCAGTATTTT. It specifies CASSPRLAGGGTDTQYF.

This clone has only a few counts. This chain connects TRBV7-2 to TRBJ2-5, with TRBD1 matching 7 bases. Germline assignment: CDR1 SGHTA and CDR2 FQGNSA. This CDR3 is 14 amino acids long. V shed 5 bases and J 1 base; nucleotides not matched to a gene: 4. The CDR3 here is CASSLGTAQETQYF. The CDR3 DNA sequence: TGTGCCAGCAGCCTAGGGACAGCCCAAGAGACCCAGTACTTC.

This rearrangement joins TRBV18 to TRBJ1-1, with a tentative D call TRBD1 (5 bases). V gave up 3 bases and J gave up 1 base, with 12 bases separating them. The CDR3 covers 15 residues. Germline V CDR1 and CDR2: KGHSH, LQKENI. As DNA, the CDR3 is TGTGCCAGCTCACCGTTTAGGACATCGAACACTGAAGCTTTCTTT. Translated, it gives CASSPFRTSNTEAFF.

The chain couples TRBV5-4 to TRBJ2-1; the match to TRBD1 covers 8 bases. The CDR3 consists of 16 residues. From germline, CDR1 is SGHNT and CDR2 YYREEE (reference sequence). The J segment lost 2 bases and the V segment lost 5 bases, leaving 9 bases of the junction unmatched. This chain's CDR3 is CASSLLGDRTYNEQFF. CDR3 sequence (DNA): TGTGCCAGCAGTCTCCTAGGGGACAGGACCTACAATGAGCAGTTCTTC.

V and J are TRBV19 and TRBJ1-2; D gene unclear. V lost 7 bases and J 4 bases, leaving 16 bases between the germline ends. The CDR3 length is 14 residues. CDR1 is LNHDA, CDR2 SQIVND, per germline (reference sequence). The CDR3 region is CASTSTRYSYGYTF. The CDR3 coding sequence is TGTGCCAGTACCTCTACCCGTTACTCCTATGGCTACACCTTC.

V gene TRBV5-1 combines with J gene TRBJ2-3, with D perhaps TRBD2 (5 bases). Germline-derived CDR1 and CDR2 are SGHRS and YFSETQ. The CDR3 has 15 residues. V lost 3 bases to trimming and J lost 0 bases, with 11 bases between them. The CDR3 here is CASSSPWESTDTQYF. The CDR3 DNA is TGCGCCAGCAGCTCGCCGTGGGAGAGCACAGATACGCAGTATTTT.

This clone turned up a few times. V gene TRBV7-9 combines with J gene TRBJ2-2, with D tentatively TRBD2 (6 bases). The V gene's germline CDR1 is SEHNR and CDR2 FQNEAQ (reference sequence). This CDR3 comprises 15 residues. V was clipped by 3 bases and J by 5 bases, with 13 bases between them. CDR3 loop: CASSFPSAGTGELFF. The CDR3 region has the DNA TGTGCCAGCAGCTTCCCTAGCGCAGGAACCGGGGAGCTGTTTTTT.

This clone has only a few counts. The CDR3 DNA reads as TGTGCCAGCAGTGAGAGGATAGCGGGAGATGAGACCCAGTACTTC. This codes for CASSERIAGDETQYF. The chain carries TRBV25-1 and TRBJ2-5, with 9 bases matching TRBD2. The germline gives CDR1 MGHDK, CDR2 SYGVNS. This CDR3 has 15 amino acids. The V and J ends lost 3 bases and 5 bases, in that order; junction bases with no gene match: 7.

In its sample, this clone was seen a few times. The rearrangement links TRBV6-6 to TRBJ1-1, with D maybe TRBD1 (5 bases). Trimming took 6 bases from V and 4 from J, leaving 18 bases between them. CDR3 length: 15 amino acids. Germline V gene data show CDR1 as MNHNY and CDR2 as SVGAGI (reference sequence). CDR3 region: CASRHSGQGGTEAFF. The CDR3 DNA sequence: TGTGCCAGCAGACACTCCGGTCAGGGTGGCACTGAAGCTTTCTTT.

In its sample, this clone was seen a few times. The chain uses TRBV14 and TRBJ2-7; 11 nucleotides agree with TRBD1. Germline V lookup: CDR1 SGHDN, CDR2 FVKESK. The CDR3 is 15 amino acids. J was trimmed by 3 bases and V by 4 bases; bases with no gene match: 5. This CDR3 is CASSLRGTGGYEQYF. The CDR3, as DNA: TGTGCCAGCAGCCTACGGGGGACAGGGGGCTACGAGCAGTACTTC.

The chain links TRBV15 to TRBJ2-1, with 9 bases identical to TRBD2. CDR3 size: 16 residues. Germline V lookup: CDR1 LNHNV, CDR2 YYDKDF (reference sequence). V dropped 3 bases and J dropped 4; count of bases not matched to a gene: 7. CDR3 sequence: CATSRGLAGVYNEQFF. The CDR3 bases are TGTGCCACCAGCAGGGGGTTAGCGGGAGTTTACAATGAGCAGTTCTTC.

The chain uses TRBV27 and TRBJ2-7; tentative D call: TRBD1 (6 bases). The CDR3 runs to 15 residues. With 5 bases removed from V and 4 bases from J, the gap between germline ends came to 18 bases. Germline V gives CDR1 MNHEY, CDR2 SMNVEV (reference sequence). The CDR3 is CASSPSTGKVYEQYV. The DNA of the CDR3 is TGTGCCAGCAGTCCGAGTACAGGGAAGGTTTACGAGCAGTACGTC.

Only a few counts were recorded for this clone. Other DNA sequences from this sample encode an identical CDR3 as well. V and J are TRBV7-2 and TRBJ2-1, with 13 bases that match TRBD2. Germline loops: CDR1 SGHTA, CDR2 FQGNSA. This CDR3 region has 15 residues. Losses at the gene ends were 5 bases for V and 5 bases for J; bases not matched to a gene: 3. Written as DNA, the CDR3 is TGTGCCAGCAGCCTACTAGCGGGAGGGCACAATGAGCAGTTCTTC. Encoded protein: CASSLLAGGHNEQFF.